This entry lists 8 T cell receptor beta chains sequenced from one sample in a study of blood T cell repertoires in COVID-19. The protocol was immunoSEQ multiplex PCR, while the TCRdb copy is restricted to in-frame clones and leaves out a portion. The data show 140,000 to 150,000 clones, around 81% seen once. Material for sequencing was peripheral blood. These receptors originate from a man aged 55 to 69 with active or convalescent COVID-19.

A remark on this clone: Its ends do not fully match the called genes, so a read error is possible. V gene TRBV6-2 or TRBV6-3 combines with J gene TRBJ1-2, with TRBD1 identical over 9 bases. The CDR3 loop spans 13 amino acids. Germline CDR1 and CDR2: MNHEY and SVGEGT. CDR3 coding DNA: TGTGCCAGCAGTTGGCGACAGGGGGTCGCGGGCCTCTTC. Encoded protein: CASSWRQGVAGLF.

The chain is built from TRBV7-9 and TRBJ1-3, with D possibly matching TRBD1 (5 bases). The V end was cut by 0 bases, the J end by 3 bases, with 12 bases between. There are 16 residues in the CDR3. CDR1 is SEHNR, CDR2 FQNEAQ, per germline (reference sequence). CDR3 in DNA: TGTGCCAGCAGCTTAGCCCGGTCCCAGGGTGGAAACACCATATATTTT. Translating gives CASSLARSQGGNTIYF. The variable domain in full, completed from reference TRBV7-9 and TRBJ1-3, reads DTGVSQNPRHKITKRGQNVTFRCDPISEHNRLYWYRQTLGQGPEFLTYFQNEAQLEKSRLLSDRFSAERPKGSFSTLEIQRTEQGDSAMYLCASSLARSQGGNTIYFGEGSWLTVV.

The chain combines TRBV5-4 with TRBJ2-3; TRBD2 agrees at 10 bases. Germline values: CDR1 SGHNT, CDR2 YYREEE (reference sequence). V lost 5 bases and J lost 3; bases outside the gene matches: 9. The CDR3 contains 16 residues. CDR3 loop: CASSQSGRARTDTQYF. CDR3 coding DNA: TGTGCCAGCAGTCAGAGCGGGAGGGCCCGGACAGATACGCAGTATTTT. Full variable domain (missing parts from reference TRBV5-4 and TRBJ2-3): ETGVTQSPTHLIKTRGQQVTLRCSSQSGHNTVSWYQQALGQGPQFIFQYYREEENGRGNFPPRFSGLQFPNYSSELNVNALELDDSALYLCASSQSGRARTDTQYFGPGTRLTVL.

The chain couples TRBV7-6 to TRBJ1-2, with TRBD1 matching over 8 bases. Germline CDR1 SGHVS, CDR2 FNYEAQ. V lost 3 bases to trimming and J lost 4 bases; unmatched junction nucleotides: 13. The CDR3 loop spans 17 amino acids. CDR3 loop: CASSFSPRAGQGYGYTF. In DNA, the CDR3 is TGTGCCAGCAGCTTTTCCCCGCGGGCAGGACAGGGCTATGGCTACACCTTC.

The chain recombines TRBV10-1 with TRBJ1-2, with 12 bases aligning to TRBD1. This CDR3 has 17 amino acids. Losses at the gene ends were 2 bases for V and 2 bases for J; bases not matched to a gene: 6. CDR1 is WNHNN, CDR2 SYGVQD, per germline (reference sequence). The CDR3 DNA is TGCGCCAGCAGTGAGGGGACAGGGGGCAGCCCCAACTATGGCTACACCTTC. Encoded protein: CASSEGTGGSPNYGYTF.

V is TRBV27 and J is TRBJ2-7; TRBD1 matches 7 bases. The CDR3 consists of 14 residues. Trimming took 2 bases from V and 3 from J; bases not matched to a gene: 4. Germline V lookup: CDR1 MNHEY, CDR2 SMNVEV (reference sequence). The CDR3, as DNA: TGTGCCAGCAGTTTAGGGGCAGGGGGCTACGAGCAGTACTTC. This gives the protein CASSLGAGGYEQYF.

The rearrangement joins TRBV5-8 to TRBJ2-6; D may be TRBD1 (6 bases). This CDR3 is 17 amino acids long. Trimming cost V 0 bases and J 4 bases, with 14 bases left between them. CDR1 and CDR2 (germline): SGHTS, YDEGEE. This CDR3 is CASSLGRGPPGANVLTF. The CDR3 bases are TGTGCCAGCAGCTTGGGCAGGGGTCCTCCGGGGGCCAACGTCCTGACTTTC.

Only a few counts were recorded for this clone. The gene calls are TRBV7-9 and TRBJ1-1, with a tentative D call TRBD1 (5 bases). This CDR3 comprises 14 residues. Germline CDR1 reads SEHNR; CDR2 reads FQNEAQ (reference sequence). The V end lost 3 bases, the J end lost 4 bases, and 12 bases lay between the germline ends. CDR3 loop: CASSLQGSTTEAFF. DNA for the CDR3: TGTGCCAGCAGCTTGCAGGGAAGTACCACTGAAGCTTTCTTT.